These 14 T cell receptor beta chains originate from one sample sequenced in a study of T cells after yellow fever vaccination. TCRdb analysed the 5' RACE reads with MiXCR anew, one entry per CDR3 protein. The profile shows 450,000 to 600,000 distinct CDR3 sequences, approximately 13% of them singletons. Here the sequenced sample was PBMCs, taken on the day of the yellow fever booster vaccination. The receptors were gathered from a man aged 30-40 years who received the YFV17D yellow fever vaccine.

The chain couples TRBV12-3 or TRBV12-4 to TRBJ1-4, with a weak D call TRBD1 (5 bases). V was cut by 3 bases and J by 0 bases, with 8 bases left in between. The CDR3 runs 15 residues. The CDR3 loop is CASSFDSSTNEKLFF. In DNA, the CDR3 is TGTGCCAGCAGTTTCGACAGTTCAACTAATGAAAAACTGTTTTTT.

V and J are TRBV29-1 and TRBJ1-1; a possible D gene is TRBD1 (5 bases). Trimming removed 7 bases from V and 2 bases from J, with 17 bases in between. The CDR3 contains 14 residues. Germline V CDR1 and CDR2: SQVTM, ANQGSEA. The CDR3 nucleotides read TGCAGCGCCCGGGACGGTGGGGGAAACACTGAAGCTTTCTTT. It codes for CSARDGGGNTEAFF. Combining the CDR3 with reference TRBV29-1 and TRBJ1-1 gives the whole variable domain SAVISQKPSRDICQRGTSLTIQCQVDSQVTMMFWYRQQPGQSLTLIATANQGSEATYESGFVIDKFPISRPNLTFSTLTVSNMSPEDSSIYLCSARDGGGNTEAFFGQGTRLTVV.

The chain has TRBV9 and TRBJ2-7; either TRBD1 or TRBD2 may supply D (5 bases each). The CDR3 loop spans 15 amino acids. CDR1 SGDLS and CDR2 YYNGEE come from the germline V gene. Trimming removed 2 bases at V and 5 bases at J, with 17 bases between. The CDR3 bases are TGTGCCAGCAGCGTGGGACCCCTGCCCGCAAACGAGCAGTACTTC. Translation: CASSVGPLPANEQYF.

In this sample, this clonotype turned up a few times. The chain uses TRBV7-2 and TRBJ1-1; D is possibly TRBD1 (5 bases). V gave up 4 bases and J gave up 1 base, with 10 bases separating them. There are 14 residues in the CDR3. Germline V gene sequence: CDR1 SGHTA, CDR2 FQGNSA. The CDR3 DNA is TGTGCCAGCAGCTCGGGACGGTCGAACACTGAAGCTTTCTTT. Translated: CASSSGRSNTEAFF.

This clonotype was recorded a few times. The J gene is TRBJ1-1, the V gene TRBV5-1; tentatively, D is TRBD1 (5 bases). The V and J ends lost 5 bases and 6 bases respectively, with 11 bases between them. The CDR3 totals 12 residues. Per the germline V gene, CDR1 is SGHRS and CDR2 is YFSETQ. Here the CDR3 DNA reads TGCGCCAGCAGGAGAGGGGAGGCTGAAGCTTTCTTT. Translating it yields CASRRGEAEAFF.

The chain joins TRBV7-2 to TRBJ2-7, with a weak D call TRBD2 (6 bases). This CDR3 spans 14 amino acids. Germline lookup yields CDR1 SGHTA and CDR2 FQGNSA. Trimming cost V 8 bases and J 0 bases, with 14 bases left between them. CDR3 region: CASRYGGNSYEQYF. The DNA of the CDR3 is TGTGCCAGCCGTTACGGGGGAAACTCCTACGAGCAGTACTTC. The full variable domain, with the rest looked up from reference TRBV7-2 and TRBJ2-7, is GAGVSQSPSNKVTEKGKDVELRCDPISGHTALYWYRQSLGQGLEFLIYFQGNSAPDKSGLPSDRFSAERTGGSVSTLTIQRTQQEDSAVYLCASRYGGNSYEQYFGPGTRLTVT.

This clonotype was observed a few times. The CDR3 DNA reads TGTGCCAGCAGCTTCCCCCCAGCGGGGGGCAAGAGAGAGCAGTACTTC. This encodes CASSFPPAGGKREQYF. V is TRBV7-2 and J is TRBJ2-7, with 9 bases that match TRBD2. The CDR3 totals 16 residues. J was trimmed by 7 bases and V by 3 bases; bases with no gene match: 13. Germline CDR1 reads SGHTA; CDR2 reads FQGNSA.

The rearrangement links TRBV18 to TRBJ1-2, with 9 bases fitting TRBD1. V dropped 3 bases and J dropped 3; count of bases not matched to a gene: 5. The V gene's germline CDR1 is KGHSH and CDR2 LQKENI. The CDR3 covers 15 residues. This chain's CDR3 is CASSPGQGQYYGYTF. The CDR3 coding sequence is TGTGCCAGCTCACCGGGACAGGGACAGTACTATGGCTACACCTTC.

This chain uses TRBV29-1 with TRBJ2-1, with a tentative D call TRBD1 (5 bases). The CDR3 extends over 14 amino acids. Trimming removed 5 bases at V and 0 bases at J, with 11 bases between. Germline V CDR1 and CDR2: SQVTM, ANQGSEA. CDR3 coding DNA: TGCAGCGTTCCCCGACAGAGCTCCTACAATGAGCAGTTCTTC. Translating it yields CSVPRQSSYNEQFF.

This clonotype was counted only a few times. The CDR3 region has the DNA TGTGCCAGCAGCTTAGCGCGGGGGGAAAACAATGAGCAGTTCTTC. As protein: CASSLARGENNEQFF. The chain uses TRBV7-8 and TRBJ2-1; 8 bases match TRBD2. After removal of 0 bases from V and 5 bases from J, the junction contained 3 bases not matched to a gene. CDR3 length: 15 amino acids. Germline V lookup: CDR1 SGHVS, CDR2 FQNEAQ.

This clonotype was seen more than once but under ten times. The J gene is TRBJ1-1, the V gene TRBV7-9; possibly TRBD1 for D (5 bases). Trimming pared 8 bases from V and 1 base from J, leaving 14 bases between. This CDR3 spans 14 amino acids. CDR1 is SEHNR and CDR2 is FQNEAQ in the germline V gene (reference sequence). This CDR3 reads CASRQLGENTEAFF. The CDR3 coding sequence is TGTGCCAGCCGACAGTTGGGGGAGAACACTGAAGCTTTCTTT.

V usage is TRBV7-9 and J usage is TRBJ2-1; TRBD2 matches 8 bases. V trimming: 11 bases; J trimming: 8 bases; junction bases outside the gene matches: 14. The CDR3 has 14 amino acids. CDR1 is SEHNR and CDR2 is FQNEAQ in the germline V gene (reference sequence). The CDR3 spells CALTPTSENYEQFF. In DNA, the CDR3 is TGTGCCCTCACTCCGACTAGCGAGAACTATGAGCAGTTCTTC.

This clonotype showed up many times. The V call is TRBV15, the J call TRBJ2-2; 11 bases are a match to TRBD2. CDR1 is LNHNV and CDR2 is YYDKDF in the germline V gene (reference sequence). The CDR3 has 16 residues. With V trimmed by 1 base and J by 4 bases, 2 bases remained unmatched. The CDR3 DNA is TGTGCCACCAGCAGAGCGCTAGCGGGAGGCACCGGGGAGCTGTTTTTT. This gives the protein CATSRALAGGTGELFF.

J is TRBJ1-6 and V is TRBV5-6; 8 nucleotides agree with TRBD1. CDR3 length: 14 amino acids. Germline-derived CDR1 and CDR2 are SGHDT and YYEEEE. V dropped 4 bases and J dropped 17; count of bases not matched to a gene: 14. CDR3: CASSAYPVGQDFHF. As DNA, the CDR3 is TGTGCCAGCAGCGCCTACCCGGTGGGACAGGACTTCCACTTT.